This entry concerns a single T cell receptor (beta chain). These data belong to a study of OX40 agonist ivuxolimab in advanced cancers. The overall study: Therapy given before enrollment (anti-PD-1, anti-PD-L1 or anti-CTLA-4) was allowed, and 40% had some.

This CDR3 spans 13 amino acids. CDR1 MDHEN and CDR2 SYDVKM come from the germline V gene. The ends were cut back, 6 bases at V and 5 bases at J, with 13 bases in the middle. The table came from immunoSEQ multiplex PCR; TCRdb's copy has only in-frame clones and leaves some out. The sample records over 60,000 clones, around nine tenths being singletons. Exclusion of a patient followed from autoimmune disease history or systemic immunosuppression. Source: CD4+ or CD8+ T cells sorted from blood, taken in a trial of the OX40 agonist ivuxolimab. The clonotype originates from an adult with an advanced solid tumor such as melanoma, head and neck, liver or kidney cancer. The V gene is TRBV28, the J gene TRBJ1-2; tentative D call: TRBD1 (5 bases). The CDR3 is CASRLQGGYGYTF. As DNA, the CDR3 is TGTGCCAGCAGGCTCCAGGGTGGGTATGGCTACACCTTC.